The entry below describes one T cell receptor beta chain. Seattle patient enrollment occurred during active infection, with longitudinal follow-up thereafter. How the authors handled the data: Amplified reference gene primers provided the basis for estimating nucleated cell counts. The assay was immunoSEQ multiplex PCR, and TCRdb's table has in-frame clones only and misses some. The V and J calls and clone size are taken from that table; D and trimming were inferred from the DNA. The data show approximately 300,000 clones, 90% seen once. Germline V gene sequence: CDR1 LNHDA, CDR2 SQIVND (reference sequence). Trimming removed 3 bases at V and 5 bases at J, with 14 bases between. The CDR3 extends over 14 amino acids. The sample originates from a study of blood T cell repertoires in COVID-19. Study at large: PBMCs, B-cell-depleted T cells, or T cells were the source of the cDNA or gDNA that made up the material.

The gene calls are TRBV19 and TRBJ2-7, with D possibly being TRBD2 (5 bases). What was sequenced was peripheral blood. The receptor was isolated from a woman aged 35 to 49 with COVID-19, enrolled during active disease. The CDR3 loop is CASSIGGNEDEQYF. The CDR3 coding sequence is TGTGCCAGTAGTATCGGAGGAAATGAGGACGAGCAGTACTTC. Filled out from reference TRBV19 and TRBJ2-7, the complete variable domain reads DGGITQSPKYLFRKEGQNVTLSCEQNLNHDAMYWYRQDPGQGLRLIYYSQIVNDFQKGDIAEGYSVSREKKESFPLTVTSAQKNPTAFYLCASSIGGNEDEQYFGPGTRLTVT.